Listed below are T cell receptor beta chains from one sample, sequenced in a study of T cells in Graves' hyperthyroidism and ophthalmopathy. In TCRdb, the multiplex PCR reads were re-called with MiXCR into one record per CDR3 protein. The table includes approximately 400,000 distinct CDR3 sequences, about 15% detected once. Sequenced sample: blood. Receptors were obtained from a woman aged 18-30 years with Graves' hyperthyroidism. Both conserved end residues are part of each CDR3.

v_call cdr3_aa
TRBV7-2 CASSLEAGLYNEQFF
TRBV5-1 CASSSGQWNTEAFF
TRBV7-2 CASSLDGAPYEQYF
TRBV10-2 CASSDHGLAGAVEQYF
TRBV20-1 CSAGQGSEPQHF
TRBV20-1 CSPLSGQKNIQYF
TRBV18 CASSPPGLDTEAFF
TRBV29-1 CSVVAGVTYNEQFF
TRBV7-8 CASSSGLAGTGTQYF
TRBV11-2 CASSSRQVKNGYTF
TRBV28 CASSFPRSGSGDDPGQFF
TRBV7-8 CASSPDRLIYEQYF
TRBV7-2 CASSLNPNTDTQYF
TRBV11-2 CASSRGAKAFF
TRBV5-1 CASSKRQGTGELFF
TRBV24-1 CATSGNTGELFF
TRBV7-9 CASSLERHTDTQYF
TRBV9 CASSVGTSGVRGQETQYF
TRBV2 CASNSGTAKNIQYF
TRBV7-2 CASSFRDRGRGYTF
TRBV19 CASTRDRGIAGPDQPQHF
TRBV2 CASTGTSGRASDTQYF
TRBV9 CASSVAPGATYEQYF
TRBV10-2 CASSDLGGGGVTDTQYF
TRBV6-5 CASSYSDGWGYTF
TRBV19 CASWARDNYGYTF
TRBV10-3 CAGGTGGRTGELFF
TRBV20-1 CSAPPPGKRNSPLHF
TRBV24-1 CATSEILAGEQTQYF
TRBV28 CASSSAGTSGRDTQYF
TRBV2 CASIEQDMNTEAFF
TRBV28 CASSKTGDISEKLFF
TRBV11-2 CASSLAPQGGGYGYTF
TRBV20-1 CSVLWREKGDTQYF
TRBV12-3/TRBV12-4 CASSPGGGQGLQAFF
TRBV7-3 CASSLRGGPEQFF
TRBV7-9 CASSMTQGFGETQYF
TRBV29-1 CSARQGDQPQHF
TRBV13 CASSSPGGNYGYTF
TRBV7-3 CASSPTPHNFNEQFF
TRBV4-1 CASSPLFRDPRGREQYF
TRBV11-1 CASSLRWAQETQYF
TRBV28 CTSSLTAGTGFYEQYF
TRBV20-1 CSARDRSLLAGVYDEQFF
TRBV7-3 CASSLAGGLEGNEQFF
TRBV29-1 CSSGGDRVGYTF
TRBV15 CATSPGLAGFGNNEQFF
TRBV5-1 CASSMTGGDTEAFF
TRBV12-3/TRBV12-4 CASRWGNQPQHF
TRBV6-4 CASSQNRDTGELFF
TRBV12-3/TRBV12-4 CASTPSGRLYGYTF
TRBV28 CASISSGTSDTDTQYF
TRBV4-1 CASSQDGTGNQPQHF
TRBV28 CASSQAGDRGRTEAFF